Below are 15 T cell receptor beta chains sequenced from a single sample in a study of siplizumab effects on memory and regulatory T cells. Produced via immunoSEQ multiplex PCR; TCRdb's table is partial and in-frame only. Among around 100,000 clones listed, 85% to 95% were seen once. The sequenced sample consisted of Tregs sorted from blood. These TCRs come from a human donor in good health.

This clone came up once. The J gene is TRBJ2-3, the V gene TRBV10-3; tentative D call: TRBD2 (5 bases). The V and J ends lost 10 bases and 1 base respectively, with 12 bases between them. The V gene's germline CDR1 is ENHRY and CDR2 SYGVKD. The CDR3 is 13 amino acids. The CDR3, as DNA: TGTGCCACCAGGAGCGGAGGCACAGATACGCAGTATTTT. Translation: CATRSGGTDTQYF.

The rearrangement joins TRBV25-1 to TRBJ1-1; 10 bases are a match to TRBD1. The length of the CDR3 is 15 residues. After removal of 6 bases from V and 5 bases from J, the junction contained 9 bases not matched to a gene. Germline values: CDR1 MGHDK, CDR2 SYGVNS. As DNA, the CDR3 is TGTGCCAGCAGCCGTATTGGACAGGGGGGAACTGAAGCTTTCTTT. Amino acids: CASSRIGQGGTEAFF.

The CDR3 reads CASSTSYEQYF. In DNA form, the CDR3 reads TGTGCCAGCAGCACCTCCTACGAGCAGTACTTC. This chain uses TRBV5-4 with TRBJ2-7; D not resolved. Deletions cut 4 bases from V and 0 bases from J, with 2 bases between. The CDR3 extends over 11 amino acids. Germline CDR1 reads SGHNT; CDR2 reads YYREEE (reference sequence).

This chain joins TRBV6-1 and TRBJ2-3; 9 bases are shared with TRBD2. This CDR3 has 16 amino acids. Unmatched junction bases numbered 5, after V lost 4 bases and J lost 0 bases. Germline CDR1 MNHNS, CDR2 SASEGT. The CDR3 region has the DNA TGTGCCAGCAGTGGTCTAGCGGGACCTAGCACAGATACGCAGTATTTT. Protein sequence: CASSGLAGPSTDTQYF.

CDR3 in DNA: TGTGCCACCAGCAGAGGCCGACAGGGGGCTAATCAGCCCCAGCATTTT. Translating gives CATSRGRQGANQPQHF. This sequence joins TRBV15 and TRBJ1-5, with 10 bases matching TRBD1. This CDR3 region has 16 residues. After removal of 1 base from V and 4 bases from J, the junction contained 4 bases not matched to a gene. Germline assignment: CDR1 LNHNV and CDR2 YYDKDF (reference sequence). The full variable domain, in which reference TRBV15 and TRBJ1-5 provide the parts outside the CDR3, is DAMVIQNPRYQVTQFGKPVTLSCSQTLNHNVMYWYQQKSSQAPKLLFHYYDKDFNNEADTPDNFQSRRPNTSFCFLDIRSPGLGDTAMYLCATSRGRQGANQPQHFGDGTRLSIL.

A single count supports this clone. J is TRBJ1-1 and V is TRBV9; D remains unclear. Germline CDR1 SGDLS, CDR2 YYNGEE. The CDR3 extends over 13 amino acids. Between the trimmed V and J ends, which lost 7 bases and 1 base, there was a span of 11 bases. The CDR3 reads CASGLRWNTEAFF. Here the CDR3 DNA reads TGTGCCAGCGGCCTCAGATGGAACACTGAAGCTTTCTTT.

This chain connects TRBV18 to TRBJ2-7, with D unclear. V lost 4 bases and J lost 5, with 15 bases in between. The CDR3 has 14 residues. Germline CDR1 and CDR2: KGHSH and LQKENI. The DNA for the CDR3 is TGTGCCAGCTCACGAGCAGACCTGGTGGACGAGCAGTACTTC. It yields the protein CASSRADLVDEQYF.

The chain couples TRBV7-6 to TRBJ2-7, with 8 bases matching TRBD1. V was pared by 5 bases and J by 4 bases, with 4 bases of the junction left unmatched. The CDR3 has 13 amino acids. CDR1 SGHVS and CDR2 FNYEAQ come from the germline V gene. The CDR3 spells CASSRDRKYEQYF. CDR3 coding DNA: TGTGCCAGCAGCAGGGACAGGAAATACGAGCAGTACTTC.

The chain carries TRBV19 and TRBJ1-2, with no clear D. The CDR3 runs 14 residues. The ends were cut back, 1 base at V and 3 bases at J, with 9 bases in the middle. Per the germline V gene, CDR1 is LNHDA and CDR2 is SQIVND (reference sequence). The CDR3 loop is CASSIVGDYYGYTF. CDR3 DNA sequence: TGTGCCAGTAGTATAGTAGGAGACTACTATGGCTACACCTTC. Together with reference TRBV19 and TRBJ1-2, the CDR3 gives the full variable domain: DGGITQSPKYLFRKEGQNVTLSCEQNLNHDAMYWYRQDPGQGLRLIYYSQIVNDFQKGDIAEGYSVSREKKESFPLTVTSAQKNPTAFYLCASSIVGDYYGYTFGSGTRLTVV.

The V and J genes are TRBV15 and TRBJ2-6, with D perhaps given as TRBD1 or TRBD2 (5 bases each). V gave up 3 bases and J gave up 1 base, with 16 bases separating them. Germline V gene lookup returns CDR1 LNHNV and CDR2 YYDKDF (reference sequence). This CDR3 spans 18 amino acids. The CDR3 spells CATSRGVLRSSGANVLTF. The CDR3 nucleotides read TGTGCCACCAGCAGGGGGGTTCTCCGATCTTCTGGGGCCAACGTCCTGACTTTC.

The V and J genes are TRBV10-3 and TRBJ1-1; D possibly corresponds to TRBD1 (5 bases). V was trimmed by 2 bases and J by 4 bases, leaving 8 bases between them. The CDR3 is 13 residues long. The V gene's germline CDR1 is ENHRY and CDR2 SYGVKD. The CDR3 sequence is CAISEIGGTEAFF. CDR3 nucleotides: TGTGCCATCAGTGAGATCGGGGGCACTGAAGCTTTCTTT.

The rearrangement uses TRBV25-1 and TRBJ2-1, with 11 nucleotides matching TRBD2. Germline V gene sequence: CDR1 MGHDK, CDR2 SYGVNS. The trim removed 1 base at V and 4 bases at J, leaving 9 bases unmatched. This CDR3 has 18 residues. CDR3 in DNA: TGTGCCAGCAGTGAATTTAGGGCTAGCGGGAGGTGGTACAATGAGCAGTTCTTC. Encoded protein: CASSEFRASGRWYNEQFF.

The chain has TRBV6-1 and TRBJ1-2; D may be TRBD1 (5 bases). From germline, CDR1 is MNHNS and CDR2 SASEGT. Trimming removed 1 base from V and 8 bases from J, with 14 bases in between. The CDR3 runs to 14 residues. The CDR3 spells CASSEGGGSGGYTF. The CDR3 DNA is TGTGCCAGCAGTGAAGGTGGGGGTTCGGGCGGCTACACCTTC.

This clone occurred a few times. This chain uses TRBV9 with TRBJ1-6; a possible D gene is TRBD1 (5 bases). V was shortened by 0 bases and J by 10 bases, with 11 bases between the two germline ends. The CDR3 contains 14 residues. CDR1 and CDR2 from the germline V gene are SGDLS and YYNGEE. Here the CDR3 reads CASSVARGSSPLHF. The CDR3 DNA follows: TGTGCCAGCAGCGTAGCTCGGGGGTCGTCACCCCTCCACTTT.

CDR3 in amino acids: CASSYSETHYGYTF. The CDR3 DNA is TGTGCCAGCAGTTACTCAGAGACCCACTATGGCTACACCTTC. The V gene is TRBV6-5, the J gene TRBJ1-2; D remains ambiguous. The CDR3 totals 14 residues. The germline V and J ends were trimmed by 0 bases and 3 bases, with 8 bases remaining between them. The germline V gene encodes CDR1 MNHEY and CDR2 SVGAGI.